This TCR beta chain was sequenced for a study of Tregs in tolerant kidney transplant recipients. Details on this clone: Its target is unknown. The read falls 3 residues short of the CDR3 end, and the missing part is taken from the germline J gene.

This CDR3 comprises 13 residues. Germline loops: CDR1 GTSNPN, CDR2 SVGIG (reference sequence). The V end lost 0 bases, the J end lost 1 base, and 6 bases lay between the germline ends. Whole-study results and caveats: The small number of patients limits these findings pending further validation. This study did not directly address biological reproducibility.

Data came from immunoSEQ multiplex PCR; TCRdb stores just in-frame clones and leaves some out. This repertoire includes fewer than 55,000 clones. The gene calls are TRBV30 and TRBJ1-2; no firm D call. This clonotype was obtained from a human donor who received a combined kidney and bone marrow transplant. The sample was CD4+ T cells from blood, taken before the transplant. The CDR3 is CAWSVGSNYGYTF. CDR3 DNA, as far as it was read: TGTGCCTGGAGTGTAGGCAGTAACTATGGC.